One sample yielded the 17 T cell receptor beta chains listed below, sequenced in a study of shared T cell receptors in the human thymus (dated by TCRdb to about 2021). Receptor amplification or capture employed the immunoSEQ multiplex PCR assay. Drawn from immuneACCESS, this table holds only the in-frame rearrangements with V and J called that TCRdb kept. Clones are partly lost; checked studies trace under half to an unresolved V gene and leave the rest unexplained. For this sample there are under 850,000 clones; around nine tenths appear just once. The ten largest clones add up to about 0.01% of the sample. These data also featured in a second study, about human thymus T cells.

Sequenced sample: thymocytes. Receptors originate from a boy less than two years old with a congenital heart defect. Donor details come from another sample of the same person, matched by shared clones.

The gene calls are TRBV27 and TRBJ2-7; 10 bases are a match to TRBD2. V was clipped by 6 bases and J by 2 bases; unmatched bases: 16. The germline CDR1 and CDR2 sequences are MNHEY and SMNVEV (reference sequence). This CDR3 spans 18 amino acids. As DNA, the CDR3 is TGTGCCAGCAGCCTCCTTTCTAGCGGGAGCTTCCTTCCCTACGAGCAGTACTTC. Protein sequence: CASSLLSSGSFLPYEQYF.

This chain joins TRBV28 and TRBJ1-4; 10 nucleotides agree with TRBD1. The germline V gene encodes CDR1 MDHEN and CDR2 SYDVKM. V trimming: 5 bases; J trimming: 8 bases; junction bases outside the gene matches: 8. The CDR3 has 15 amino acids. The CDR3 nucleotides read TGTGCCAGCAGTGTGCGGGACAGGGGAAAGGAAAAACTGTTTTTT. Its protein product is CASSVRDRGKEKLFF.

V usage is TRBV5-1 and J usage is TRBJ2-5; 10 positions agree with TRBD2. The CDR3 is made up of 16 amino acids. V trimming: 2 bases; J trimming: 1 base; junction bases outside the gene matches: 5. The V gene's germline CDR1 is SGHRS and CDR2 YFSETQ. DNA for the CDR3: TGCGCCAGCAGCTTCCCACTAGCGGGGCTCCAAGAGACCCAGTACTTC. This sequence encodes CASSFPLAGLQETQYF.

DNA for the CDR3: TGTGCCAGCAGTTTATCGGTGGTAGCGGGAGGTTCCTACAATGAGCAGTTCTTC. As protein: CASSLSVVAGGSYNEQFF. The V gene is TRBV27, the J gene TRBJ2-1; TRBD2 aligns across 10 bases. Germline V gives CDR1 MNHEY, CDR2 SMNVEV (reference sequence). The junction had 6 bases not matched to a gene; V was cut back by 0 bases and J by 1 base. The length of the CDR3 is 18 residues.

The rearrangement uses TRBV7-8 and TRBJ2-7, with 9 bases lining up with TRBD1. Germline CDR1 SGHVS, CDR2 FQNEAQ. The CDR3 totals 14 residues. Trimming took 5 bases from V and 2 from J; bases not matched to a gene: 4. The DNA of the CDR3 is TGTGCCAGCAGCCCCGGGACAGGGCCCTACGAGCAGTACTTC. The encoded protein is CASSPGTGPYEQYF.

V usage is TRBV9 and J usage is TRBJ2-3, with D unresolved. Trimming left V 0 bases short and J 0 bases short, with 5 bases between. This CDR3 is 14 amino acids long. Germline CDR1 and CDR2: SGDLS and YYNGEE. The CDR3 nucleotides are TGTGCCAGCAGCGTAGACGGGAGCACAGATACGCAGTATTTT. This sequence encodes CASSVDGSTDTQYF.

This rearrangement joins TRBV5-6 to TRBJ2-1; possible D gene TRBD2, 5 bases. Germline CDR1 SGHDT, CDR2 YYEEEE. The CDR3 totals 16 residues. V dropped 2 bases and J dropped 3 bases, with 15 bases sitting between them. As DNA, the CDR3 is TGTGCCAGCAGCTTACTAGAGGGAATGGGCTACAATGAGCAGTTCTTC. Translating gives CASSLLEGMGYNEQFF.

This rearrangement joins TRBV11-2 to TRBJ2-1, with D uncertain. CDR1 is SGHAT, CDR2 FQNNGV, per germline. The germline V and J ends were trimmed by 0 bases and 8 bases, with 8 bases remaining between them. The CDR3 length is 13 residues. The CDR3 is CASSLDSPHEQFF. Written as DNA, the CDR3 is TGTGCCAGCAGCTTAGATAGCCCGCATGAGCAGTTCTTC.

The CDR3 DNA reads as TGTGCCATCAGTGGCCGGGACAGGGAAAACGTCCTGACTTTC. Protein product: CAISGRDRENVLTF. V and J are TRBV10-3 and TRBJ2-6, with 9 bases fitting TRBD1. CDR1 is ENHRY and CDR2 is SYGVKD in the germline V gene. V gave up 4 bases and J gave up 10 bases; unmatched junction bases: 5. This CDR3 contains 14 residues.

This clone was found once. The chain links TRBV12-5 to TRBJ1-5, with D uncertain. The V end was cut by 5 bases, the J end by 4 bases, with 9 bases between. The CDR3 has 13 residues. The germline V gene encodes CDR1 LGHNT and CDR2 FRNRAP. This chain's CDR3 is CASGPEGNQPQHF. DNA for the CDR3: TGTGCTAGTGGTCCCGAGGGTAATCAGCCCCAGCATTTT.

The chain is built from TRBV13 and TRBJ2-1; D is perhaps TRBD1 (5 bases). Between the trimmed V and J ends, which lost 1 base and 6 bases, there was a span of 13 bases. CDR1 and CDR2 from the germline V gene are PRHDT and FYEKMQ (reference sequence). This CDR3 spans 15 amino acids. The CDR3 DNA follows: TGTGCCAGCAGCTTAGCTGTGGTTAGGGGCAATGAGCAGTTCTTC. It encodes CASSLAVVRGNEQFF.

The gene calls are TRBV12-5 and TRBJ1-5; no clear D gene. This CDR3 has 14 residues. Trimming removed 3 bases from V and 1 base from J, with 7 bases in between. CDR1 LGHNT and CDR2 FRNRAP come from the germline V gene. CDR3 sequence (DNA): TGTGCTAGTGGTTTAAAGGAGAGCAATCAGCCCCAGCATTTT. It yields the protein CASGLKESNQPQHF.

CDR3 DNA sequence: TGTGCCAGCAGGCCGAACTCTGGGGGGTACTATGGCTACACCTTC. Translation gives CASRPNSGGYYGYTF. The chain is built from TRBV6-6 and TRBJ1-2; tentative D call: TRBD1 (5 bases). CDR3 length: 15 amino acids. V lost 6 bases and J lost 3, with 17 bases in between. CDR1 is MNHNY and CDR2 is SVGAGI in the germline V gene (reference sequence).

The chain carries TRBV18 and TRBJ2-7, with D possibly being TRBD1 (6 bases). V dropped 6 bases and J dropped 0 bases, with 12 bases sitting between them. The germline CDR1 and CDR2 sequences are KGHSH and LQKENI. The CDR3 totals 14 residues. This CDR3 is CASSPGTSSYEQYF. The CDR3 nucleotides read TGTGCCAGCTCCCCCGGGACAAGCTCCTACGAGCAGTACTTC.

The CDR3 protein is CARGRLAGTDTQYF. The CDR3 DNA is TGTGCCAGGGGCAGACTAGCGGGCACAGATACGCAGTATTTT. V and J are TRBV19 and TRBJ2-3; 9 nucleotides align to TRBD2. CDR1 and CDR2 from the germline V gene are LNHDA and SQIVND (reference sequence). This CDR3 has 14 residues. J was trimmed by 1 base and V by 9 bases; bases with no gene match: 5. Full variable domain (rest looked up from reference TRBV19 and TRBJ2-3): DGGITQSPKYLFRKEGQNVTLSCEQNLNHDAMYWYRQDPGQGLRLIYYSQIVNDFQKGDIAEGYSVSREKKESFPLTVTSAQKNPTAFYLCARGRLAGTDTQYFGPGTRLTVL.

The CDR3 spells CASSPQGVYGYEQYF. CDR3 sequence (DNA): TGTGCCAGCAGCCCTCAGGGGGTATACGGCTACGAGCAGTACTTC. The V gene is TRBV11-3, the J gene TRBJ2-7, with 7 bases identical to TRBD1. Per the germline V gene, CDR1 is SGHNT and CDR2 is YENEEA. This CDR3 has 15 amino acids. With 5 bases clipped from V and 3 bases from J, the junction kept 10 bases outside the gene matches.

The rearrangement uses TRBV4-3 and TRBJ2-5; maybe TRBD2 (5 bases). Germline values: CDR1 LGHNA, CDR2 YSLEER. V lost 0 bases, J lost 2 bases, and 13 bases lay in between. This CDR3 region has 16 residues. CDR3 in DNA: TGCGCCAGCAGCCAAGATTTGGTAAGAGGGCAAGAGACCCAGTACTTC. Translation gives CASSQDLVRGQETQYF.